This T cell receptor (beta chain) is from a study of T cells after yellow fever vaccination. Study-level information: Preparing low-cell-number fractions relied on SMART-Seq v4 Ultra Low Input.

On this clonotype: What it binds is unknown.

Overall study findings and caveats: The booster response re-showed most primary clones: 96% CD4, roughly 91% CD8. A small share of clonotypes appeared in both CD4 and CD8 compartments.

TCRdb redid the calling of the 5' RACE reads with MiXCR, one entry per CDR3 protein. The table shows around 310,000 distinct CDR3 sequences, with roughly 3.5% occurring only once. The CDR3 totals 15 residues. With V trimmed by 4 bases and J by 5 bases, 5 bases remained unmatched. The gene calls are TRBV12-3 or TRBV12-4 and TRBJ1-4, with TRBD1 identical over 9 bases. The input for sequencing was PBMCs, taken on the day of the yellow fever booster vaccination. This receptor was obtained from a man aged 18-30 years who received the YFV17D yellow fever vaccine. The CDR3 DNA reads TGTGCCAGCAGTTCCACCGACAGGGGGAATGAAAAACTGTTTTTT. This gives the protein CASSSTDRGNEKLFF.